These 21 T cell receptor beta chains came from one sample sequenced in a study of identical twins. TCRdb recomputed calls from the 5' RACE reads with MiXCR, one row per CDR3 protein. The sample records around 450,000 distinct CDR3 sequences, 12% to 15% being singletons. These data were also reused for a study on yellow fever vaccine responses in identical twins.

Material for sequencing was CD4+ T cells sorted from blood. These receptors originate from a woman younger than 35 in good health.

The rearrangement uses TRBV2 and TRBJ2-4; perhaps TRBD2 as D (6 bases). CDR1 and CDR2 from the germline V gene are SNHLY and FYNNEI. The CDR3 is made up of 15 amino acids. The germline V and J ends were trimmed by 4 bases and 0 bases, with 10 bases remaining between them. As DNA, the CDR3 is TGTGCCAGCAGTGGGGACTTGCTAGCCAAAAACATTCAGTACTTC. Protein: CASSGDLLAKNIQYF.

This clonotype has a single count. The chain combines TRBV7-9 with TRBJ2-1; possibly TRBD1 for D (6 bases). Germline CDR1 and CDR2: SEHNR and FQNEAQ (reference sequence). This CDR3 is 16 amino acids long. V was pared by 3 bases and J by 4 bases, with 16 bases between. Here the CDR3 reads CASSFTGFYPYNEQFF. DNA of the CDR3: TGTGCCAGCAGCTTTACAGGGTTTTACCCTTACAATGAGCAGTTCTTC.

This clonotype was observed a few times. V gene TRBV24-1 combines with J gene TRBJ2-3; no clear D. Deletions cut 1 base from V and 5 bases from J, with 9 bases between. This CDR3 region has 14 residues. Germline V gene data show CDR1 as KGHDR and CDR2 as SFDVKD. The CDR3 bases are TGTGCCACCAGTGATTTCGCCCGTGGAGATACGCAGTATTTT. Protein: CATSDFARGDTQYF.

This clonotype was recorded a few times. The genes are TRBV28 and TRBJ2-7, with 10 bases matching TRBD2. V lost 3 bases to trimming and J lost 9 bases; unmatched junction nucleotides: 11. CDR1 MDHEN and CDR2 SYDVKM come from the germline V gene. This CDR3 contains 15 residues. The CDR3 spells CASSFLAGEISGQYF. The CDR3 DNA reads as TGTGCCAGCAGTTTCCTAGCGGGAGAGATTTCGGGGCAGTACTTC.

CDR3 bases: TGTGCCAGCAGCCCTCGGACAGGGGATCAGTCCTACGAGCAGTACTTC. Its protein is CASSPRTGDQSYEQYF. V and J are TRBV7-8 and TRBJ2-7, with 9 bases fitting TRBD1. Trimming removed 5 bases from V and 1 base from J; junction bases left unmatched: 9. This CDR3 region has 16 residues. From germline, CDR1 is SGHVS and CDR2 FQNEAQ.

The rearrangement joins TRBV5-1 to TRBJ2-1; 7 bases map to TRBD1. Per the germline V gene, CDR1 is SGHRS and CDR2 is YFSETQ. The CDR3 is 15 residues long. The V and J ends lost 1 base and 5 bases, in that order; junction bases with no gene match: 6. CDR3: CASSLRGQPNNEQFF. DNA for the CDR3: TGCGCCAGCAGCTTGAGGGGACAGCCGAACAATGAGCAGTTCTTC.

The chain is built from TRBV5-1 and TRBJ1-4; no clear D gene. V was shortened by 0 bases and J by 8 bases, with 14 bases between the two germline ends. CDR1 and CDR2 from the germline V gene are SGHRS and YFSETQ. The CDR3 sequence is 15 residues long. CDR3 nucleotide sequence: TGCGCCAGCAGCTTGGATGGCAGGAGTCAGGAAAAACTGTTTTTT. Translating gives CASSLDGRSQEKLFF. The full variable domain, completed using reference TRBV5-1 and TRBJ1-4, is KAGVTQTPRYLIKTRGQQVTLSCSPISGHRSVSWYQQTPGQGLQFLFEYFSETQRNKGNFPGRFSGRQFSNSRSEMNVSTLELGDSALYLCASSLDGRSQEKLFFGSGTQLSVL.

The V call is TRBV10-3, the J call TRBJ2-7; D call uncertain. Germline loops: CDR1 ENHRY, CDR2 SYGVKD. The length of the CDR3 is 13 residues. V lost 6 bases, J lost 3 bases, and 12 bases lay in between. The CDR3 DNA is TGTGCCATCAGCGCCCTTGGGGACTACGAGCAGTACTTC. Translated: CAISALGDYEQYF.

This clonotype was detected a few times. Here the CDR3 reads CSARPPGQGVTDTQYF. Written as DNA, the CDR3 is TGCAGTGCTAGACCCCCGGGACAGGGGGTGACAGATACGCAGTATTTT. The genes are TRBV20-1 and TRBJ2-3; 11 bases match TRBD1. V lost 2 bases, J lost 3 bases, and 7 bases stayed unmatched. The germline V gene has CDR1 DFQATT and CDR2 SNEGSKA (reference sequence). The CDR3 runs to 16 residues.

In this sample, this clonotype turned up a few times. The CDR3 sequence is CASSLALAGQAETQYF. The CDR3 region has the DNA TGCGCCAGCAGCTTGGCCCTAGCGGGACAGGCTGAGACCCAGTACTTC. The chain couples TRBV5-1 to TRBJ2-5; D may be TRBD2 (9 bases). The CDR3 contains 16 residues. Trimming removed 0 bases from V and 5 bases from J, with 17 bases in between. Germline V lookup: CDR1 SGHRS, CDR2 YFSETQ.

This clonotype was seen a handful of times. V gene TRBV5-5 combines with J gene TRBJ2-3; 9 bases agree with TRBD2. Germline lookup yields CDR1 SGHKS and CDR2 YYEKEE (reference sequence). This CDR3 has 16 residues. V shed 3 bases and J 0 bases; nucleotides not matched to a gene: 5. CDR3 sequence: CASSSRLAASTDTQYF. The DNA of the CDR3 is TGTGCCAGCAGCTCCCGACTAGCGGCTAGCACAGATACGCAGTATTTT.

This clonotype was detected ten times or more. This sequence joins TRBV5-1 and TRBJ2-1; TRBD1 agrees at 8 bases. The CDR3 totals 16 residues. Per the germline V gene, CDR1 is SGHRS and CDR2 is YFSETQ. After removal of 0 bases from V and 8 bases from J, the junction contained 10 bases not matched to a gene. CDR3: CASSLDGTGAFDEQFF. CDR3 nucleotide sequence: TGCGCCAGCAGCTTGGACGGGACAGGAGCATTCGATGAGCAGTTCTTC.

The chain couples TRBV29-1 to TRBJ2-7; the D is unclear. Germline lookup yields CDR1 SQVTM and CDR2 ANQGSEA. This CDR3 is built from 12 residues. V lost 6 bases to trimming and J lost 10 bases, with 19 bases between them. CDR3 amino acids: CSVGSSPGSQYF. CDR3 bases: TGCAGCGTCGGATCCTCCCCAGGTTCCCAGTACTTC.

This clonotype has just a few counts. This rearrangement joins TRBV2 to TRBJ2-7, with 8 bases identical to TRBD1. V trimming: 10 bases; J trimming: 2 bases; junction bases outside the gene matches: 10. Germline V lookup: CDR1 SNHLY, CDR2 FYNNEI. CDR3 length: 14 amino acids. The CDR3 protein is CATAQGTGAYEQYF. CDR3 DNA: TGTGCCACAGCCCAAGGGACAGGAGCCTACGAGCAGTACTTC.

This clonotype was seen a handful of times. J is TRBJ2-7 and V is TRBV4-3; D ambiguous. V lost 0 bases and J lost 6, with 18 bases in between. CDR1 is LGHNA and CDR2 is YSLEER in the germline V gene. The CDR3 runs 16 residues. CDR3 DNA sequence: TGCGCCAGCAGCCAAGATCGGCTAGGCCCTCTGATCGAGCAGTACTTC. It encodes CASSQDRLGPLIEQYF.

In this sample, this clonotype turned up many times. This chain connects TRBV5-6 to TRBJ2-1; the match to TRBD2 covers 12 bases. Germline-derived CDR1 and CDR2 are SGHDT and YYEEEE. The CDR3 has 16 residues. The V gene end was trimmed by 0 bases and the J gene end by 8 bases; junction bases not matched to a gene: 6. Here the CDR3 DNA reads TGTGCCAGCAGCTTGGCCTTACGACTAGCGGGAGATGAGCAGTTCTTC. Its protein is CASSLALRLAGDEQFF.

This clonotype was counted a few times. This chain joins TRBV6-5 and TRBJ2-3; no definite D call. Trimming removed 6 bases from V and 1 base from J, with 17 bases in between. Germline V gives CDR1 MNHEY, CDR2 SVGAGI. The CDR3 sequence is 16 residues long. CDR3 nucleotide sequence: TGTGCCAGCAGCTACCAACAAAGAGGAGGCACAGATACGCAGTATTTT. Its translation: CASSYQQRGGTDTQYF.

The chain recombines TRBV5-1 with TRBJ2-3, with no clear D. V lost 0 bases and J 1 base, leaving 9 bases between the germline ends. This CDR3 comprises 15 residues. Per the germline V gene, CDR1 is SGHRS and CDR2 is YFSETQ. This chain's CDR3 is CASSLEASRTDTQYF. DNA of the CDR3: TGCGCCAGCAGCTTGGAGGCGTCCCGCACAGATACGCAGTATTTT. Filled out from reference TRBV5-1 and TRBJ2-3, the complete variable domain reads KAGVTQTPRYLIKTRGQQVTLSCSPISGHRSVSWYQQTPGQGLQFLFEYFSETQRNKGNFPGRFSGRQFSNSRSEMNVSTLELGDSALYLCASSLEASRTDTQYFGPGTRLTVL.

This clonotype has ten or more counts. This chain links TRBV11-2 with TRBJ2-2; D ambiguous. The CDR3 spans 13 residues. Germline CDR1 SGHAT, CDR2 FQNNGV. Trimming removed 5 bases at V and 7 bases at J, with 11 bases between. Here the CDR3 reads CASSQGLFGELFF. CDR3 in DNA: TGTGCCAGCAGCCAAGGGTTATTCGGGGAGCTGTTTTTT.

The gene calls are TRBV6-6 and TRBJ2-5; tentatively, D is TRBD1 or TRBD2 (5 bases each). The CDR3 contains 12 residues. Germline loops: CDR1 MNHNY, CDR2 SVGAGI (reference sequence). Between the trimmed V and J ends, which lost 6 bases and 4 bases, there was a span of 9 bases. The CDR3 DNA sequence: TGTGCCAGCAGCTGGGGGTTAGAGACCCAGTACTTC. Translating gives CASSWGLETQYF.

This clonotype was seen a handful of times. The rearrangement uses TRBV6-2 or TRBV6-3 and TRBJ2-5; D call uncertain. Trimming cost V 3 bases and J 2 bases, with 13 bases left between them. The CDR3 extends over 15 amino acids. Germline assignment: CDR1 MNHEY and CDR2 SVGEGT. The CDR3 DNA reads TGTGCCAGCAGTTATGAAGGACGTTTACAAGAGACCCAGTACTTC. Its translation: CASSYEGRLQETQYF.